Reported below is one T cell receptor beta chain. Its specificity is not known. This sample was taken from a study of lymphopenia after photon versus proton radiotherapy. The study's findings and limits: In patients who died, overall survival fell as post-nadir TCR diversity dropped more. Better survival with proton therapy was suggested as possible, not demonstrated.

Measured with immunoSEQ multiplex PCR; TCRdb has only the in-frame clones, and not every one. The sample shows about 30,000 clones, roughly 87% of them seen only once. This CDR3 contains 17 residues. The input for sequencing was peripheral blood, taken from a patient treated with proton-based radiotherapy. V and J are TRBV21-1 and TRBJ1-3; TRBD1, as called in the table, went unchecked against the DNA. TRBV21-1 is termed a pseudogene. The TCR comes from a woman aged 70-85 years with pancreatic cancer. Some clones in this sample may be carry-over from other donors' samples. In nucleotides, the CDR3 is TGTGCCAGCAGCCATGGACATATCAACCGCTCTGGAAACACCATATATTTT. Protein product: CASSHGHINRSGNTIYF.